The source of this T cell receptor (beta chain) is a study of blood T cell repertoires in COVID-19. Study in general: Acute and convalescent COVID-19 specimens originated in the United States, Italy and Spain. In each case, the material was cDNA or gDNA derived from T cells, B-cell-depleted T cells, or PBMCs.

The CDR3 runs to 14 residues. V lost 5 bases and J lost 1, with 8 bases in between. From germline, CDR1 is LGHNA and CDR2 YSLEER. Methods used by the authors: Estimates of nucleated cell counts were drawn from the amplification of reference gene primers. Here immunoSEQ multiplex PCR was the method, and the copy in TCRdb shows in-frame clones only, minus some. V and J calls and clone size are as listed in that table; D and trimming were resolved from the DNA. The table lists a few hundred thousand clones, roughly 84% of them singletons. Sequencing input: peripheral blood. The TCR comes from a woman aged 18-29 years with acute or convalescent COVID-19. The chain joins TRBV4-3 to TRBJ2-2, with a possible D match to TRBD1 (5 bases). CDR3 region: CASSFGQNTGELFF. CDR3 sequence (DNA): TGCGCCAGCAGCTTCGGACAGAACACCGGGGAGCTGTTTTTT.